This passage covers 11 T cell receptor beta chains from one sample sequenced in a study of T cell repertoires in cytomegalovirus infection. These receptors are not linked to any known antigen. MiXCR was run by TCRdb on the reads, yielding one entry per CDR3 protein. The table includes about a million distinct CDR3 sequences, roughly 30% detected once. The sample in question was cultured CD8+ T cells from PBMCs, obtained from culture after CMV antigen stimulation. The receptors stem from a human donor in good health (CMV status not recorded). Some clones in this sample may be carry-over from other donors' samples.

This clonotype was observed a few times. V and J are TRBV7-8 and TRBJ1-1; 9 nucleotides agree with TRBD1. Germline V gives CDR1 SGHVS, CDR2 FQNEAQ. The junction had 12 bases not matched to a gene; V was cut back by 4 bases and J by 3 bases. The CDR3 is made up of 17 amino acids. The CDR3 DNA is TGTGCCAGCAGCTCCCACCGGACAGGGGCTTTGTACACTGAAGCTTTCTTT. This encodes CASSSHRTGALYTEAFF.

The chain couples TRBV2 to TRBJ2-5; 8 positions match TRBD2. Germline values: CDR1 SNHLY, CDR2 FYNNEI. The CDR3 sequence is 16 residues long. Trimming cost V 4 bases and J 4 bases; bases outside gene matches: 11. This CDR3 reads CASSGPSGGLGETQYF. The CDR3 region has the DNA TGTGCCAGCAGTGGGCCCAGCGGGGGCTTAGGAGAGACCCAGTACTTC. The full variable domain, completed using reference TRBV2 and TRBJ2-5, is EPEVTQTPSHQVTQMGQEVILRCVPISNHLYFYWYRQILGQKVEFLVSFYNNEISEKSEIFDDQFSVERPDGSNFTLKIRSTKLEDSAMYFCASSGPSGGLGETQYFGPGTRLLVL.

This sequence joins TRBV19 and TRBJ1-5; D is ambiguous. The germline V gene encodes CDR1 LNHDA and CDR2 SQIVND (reference sequence). This CDR3 is built from 15 residues. V shed 5 bases and J shed 2 bases, with 13 bases lying between them. CDR3 nucleotide sequence: TGTGCCAGTAGTCCGAGTGATGTGGGCAATCAGCCCCAGCATTTT. Its translation is CASSPSDVGNQPQHF.

This chain joins TRBV7-9 and TRBJ1-4; D not certain. V lost 3 bases and J 4 bases, leaving 12 bases between the germline ends. The germline CDR1 and CDR2 sequences are SEHNR and FQNEAQ (reference sequence). CDR3 length equals 15 residues. The chain's CDR3 is CASSFKDPRNEKLFF. CDR3 in DNA: TGTGCCAGCAGCTTTAAGGACCCGCGTAATGAAAAACTGTTTTTT.

This chain connects TRBV11-1 to TRBJ1-4, with 9 positions matching TRBD1. CDR3 length: 14 amino acids. Germline V gene lookup returns CDR1 SGHAT and CDR2 FQDESV (reference sequence). The ends lost 6 bases at V and 7 bases at J; junction bases unmatched: 6. The chain's CDR3 is CASRPDRGGEKLFF. CDR3 sequence (DNA): TGTGCCAGCAGACCGGACAGGGGAGGTGAAAAACTGTTTTTT.

The chain links TRBV12-3 or TRBV12-4 to TRBJ2-5; D is possibly TRBD2 (5 bases). CDR3 length: 16 residues. Trimming cost V 7 bases and J 3 bases, with 21 bases left between them. The CDR3 here is CASTSLPEGSEETQYF. CDR3 nucleotides: TGTGCCAGCACCTCCCTACCAGAAGGGAGCGAAGAGACCCAGTACTTC.

This clonotype has a handful of counts. The J gene is TRBJ1-1, the V gene TRBV7-4; D is ambiguous. The CDR3 contains 13 residues. V dropped 5 bases and J dropped 5 bases, with 12 bases sitting between them. Germline V CDR1 and CDR2: SGHVT, SQSDAQ. CDR3 residues: CASSPWGGTEAFF. CDR3 in DNA: TGTGCCAGCAGCCCTTGGGGAGGGACTGAAGCTTTCTTT. Based on the CDR3 plus reference TRBV7-4 and TRBJ1-1, the full variable domain is GAGVSQSPRYKVAKRGRDVALRCDSISGHVTLYWYRQTLGQGSEVLTYSQSDAQRDKSGRPSGRFSAERPERSVSTLKIQRTEQGDSAVYLCASSPWGGTEAFFGQGTRLTVV.

The V gene is TRBV27, the J gene TRBJ1-1; unclear D gene. V lost 5 bases and J 2 bases, leaving 12 bases between the germline ends. This CDR3 is built from 14 residues. Germline V gives CDR1 MNHEY, CDR2 SMNVEV (reference sequence). In DNA, the CDR3 is TGTGCCAGCAGTCCAGTGGGTGCCAACACTGAAGCTTTCTTT. Its translation: CASSPVGANTEAFF.

This clonotype was found many times. The rearrangement links TRBV5-6 to TRBJ2-7; a possible D gene is TRBD1 (6 bases). With 0 bases removed from V and 1 base from J, the gap between germline ends came to 8 bases. CDR3 length: 14 amino acids. The germline V gene encodes CDR1 SGHDT and CDR2 YYEEEE. CDR3 region: CASSLEGVSYEQYV. The CDR3 nucleotides read TGTGCCAGCAGCTTGGAGGGGGTGTCCTACGAGCAGTACGTC.

This clonotype occurred many times. The chain employs TRBV27 and TRBJ2-7, with TRBD1 identical over 11 bases. The junction had 8 bases not matched to a gene; V was cut back by 1 base and J by 3 bases. Germline CDR1 reads MNHEY; CDR2 reads SMNVEV (reference sequence). The CDR3 covers 17 residues. The CDR3 DNA sequence: TGTGCCAGCAGTTTATTACTCCCGGACAGGGGGCACTACGAGCAGTACTTC. Its translation: CASSLLLPDRGHYEQYF.

Worth noting for this clonotype: A much larger clonotype is one base distant, so this may be a read error. The rearrangement joins TRBV6-1 to TRBJ1-1, with 8 bases matching TRBD1. The CDR3 runs 13 residues. V trimming: 6 bases; J trimming: 4 bases; junction bases outside the gene matches: 4. Germline CDR1 is MNHNS and CDR2 is SASEGT. The CDR3 sequence: CASRSTGGTEAFF. Written as DNA, the CDR3 is TGTGCCAGCAGATCAACAGGGGGCACTGAAGCTTTCTTT.